This T cell receptor (beta chain) is drawn from a study of T cell repertoires in cytomegalovirus infection. Turning to the study itself: In public TCR beta signatures, there were indications of both CMV infection and matching HLA type.

Study results and limitations: The ex vivo response was dominated by HLA-C-restricted CMV-specific TCR beta clonotypes. Identification of carriers of CMV plus the relevant HLA was performed using cumulative public TCR beta family frequency.

This clonotype was found a few times. Its target is not known. TCRdb ran MiXCR on the reads and lists one entry per CDR3 protein. In the table there are nearly 450,000 distinct CDR3 sequences, roughly 30% of which are singletons. V dropped 4 bases and J dropped 2 bases, with 14 bases sitting between them. Germline V gene lookup returns CDR1 SGHAT and CDR2 FQDESV (reference sequence). This CDR3 is 15 amino acids long. The chain links TRBV11-1 to TRBJ1-1, with D possibly being TRBD1 (6 bases). This clonotype originated in a human donor in good health (CMV status not recorded). Some clones in this sample may be carry-over from other donors' samples. Sequences were obtained from PBMCs. CDR3 sequence reads: CASSSPGTTNTEAFF. CDR3 nucleotide sequence: TGTGCCAGCAGCTCACCCGGGACAACTAACACTGAAGCTTTCTTT.